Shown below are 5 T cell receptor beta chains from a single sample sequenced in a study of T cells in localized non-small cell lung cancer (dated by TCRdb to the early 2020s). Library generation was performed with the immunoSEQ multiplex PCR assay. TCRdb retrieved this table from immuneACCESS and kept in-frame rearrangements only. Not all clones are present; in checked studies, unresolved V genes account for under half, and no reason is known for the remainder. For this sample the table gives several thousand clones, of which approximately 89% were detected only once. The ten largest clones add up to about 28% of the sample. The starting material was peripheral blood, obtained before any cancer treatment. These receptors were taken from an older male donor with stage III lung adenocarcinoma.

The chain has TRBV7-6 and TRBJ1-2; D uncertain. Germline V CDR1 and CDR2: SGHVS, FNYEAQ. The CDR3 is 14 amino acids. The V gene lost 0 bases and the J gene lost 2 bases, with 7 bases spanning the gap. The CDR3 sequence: CASSLAPSNYGYTF. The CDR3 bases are TGTGCCAGCAGCTTAGCCCCATCAAACTATGGCTACACCTTC. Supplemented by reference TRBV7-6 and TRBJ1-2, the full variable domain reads GAGVSQSPRYKVTKRGQDVALRCDPISGHVSLYWYRQALGQGPEFLTYFNYEAQQDKSGLPNDRFSAERPEGSISTLTIQRTEQRDSAMYRCASSLAPSNYGYTFGSGTRLTVV.

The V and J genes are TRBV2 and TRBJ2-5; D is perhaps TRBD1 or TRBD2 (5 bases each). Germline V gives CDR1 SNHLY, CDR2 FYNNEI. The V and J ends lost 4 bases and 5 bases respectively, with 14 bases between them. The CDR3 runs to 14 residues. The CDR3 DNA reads TGTGCCAGCAGTGCTATCGGGACCTCGGAGACCCAGTACTTC. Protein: CASSAIGTSETQYF.

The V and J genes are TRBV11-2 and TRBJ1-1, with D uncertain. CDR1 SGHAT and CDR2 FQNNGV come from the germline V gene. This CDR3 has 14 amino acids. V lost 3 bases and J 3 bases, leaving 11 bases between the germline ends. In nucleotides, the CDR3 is TGTGCCAGCAGCTTTAAAGGATTGGACACTGAAGCTTTCTTT. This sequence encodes CASSFKGLDTEAFF.

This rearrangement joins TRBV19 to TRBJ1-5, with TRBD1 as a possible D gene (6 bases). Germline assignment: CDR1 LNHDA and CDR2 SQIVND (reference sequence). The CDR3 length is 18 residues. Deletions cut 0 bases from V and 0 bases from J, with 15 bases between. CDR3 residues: CASSIDRGNSYSNQPQHF. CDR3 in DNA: TGTGCCAGTAGTATAGACAGGGGAAATTCTTATAGCAATCAGCCCCAGCATTTT.

DNA of the CDR3: TGTGCCAGCAGCTACCAAATTGGCAATCAGCCCCAGCATTTT. Its protein product is CASSYQIGNQPQHF. J is TRBJ1-5 and V is TRBV5-6; D is unresolved. Deletions cut 3 bases from V and 2 bases from J, with 9 bases between. Germline CDR1 is SGHDT and CDR2 is YYEEEE. The CDR3 has 14 residues.